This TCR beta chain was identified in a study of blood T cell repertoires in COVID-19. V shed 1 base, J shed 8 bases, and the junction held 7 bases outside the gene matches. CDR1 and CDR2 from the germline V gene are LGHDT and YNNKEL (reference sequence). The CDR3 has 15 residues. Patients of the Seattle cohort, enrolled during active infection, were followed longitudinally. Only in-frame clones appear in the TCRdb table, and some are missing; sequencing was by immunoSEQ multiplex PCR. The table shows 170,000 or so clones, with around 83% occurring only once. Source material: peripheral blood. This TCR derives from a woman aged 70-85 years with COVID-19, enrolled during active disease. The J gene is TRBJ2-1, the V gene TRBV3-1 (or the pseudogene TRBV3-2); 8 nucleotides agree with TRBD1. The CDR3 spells CASSQGPRGRYEQFF. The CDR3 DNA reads TGTGCCAGCAGCCAAGGCCCCAGGGGGCGATATGAGCAGTTCTTC.